This T cell receptor (beta chain) comes out of a study of shared clonotypes between healthy human individuals. Evenly divided among several immunoSEQ plates was the genomic DNA of each subset. The data were produced by immunoSEQ multiplex PCR, yet TCRdb's version contains in-frame clones alone and is incomplete. The sample holds approximately 1.5 million clones, approximately 98% seen once. Donors were healthy HIV-negative adults without recently reported acute infections or vaccinations. With regard to this clone: Its specificity is not known.

This CDR3 contains 13 residues. Trimming shortened V by 0 bases and J by 6 bases, and 6 bases separated the two germline ends. Germline V gives CDR1 LNHNV, CDR2 YYDKDF (reference sequence). Study conclusions and caveats: Estimated richness values were generally larger in naive subsets than in memory subsets.

The sample comprised naive CD4+ T cells sorted from blood. Subset: CD45RA+ positively selected. The chain recombines TRBV15 with TRBJ2-1, with D unclear. The sequence was collected from a man younger than 45 in good health. CDR3 in DNA: TGTGCCACCAGCAGAGATCAAATCAATGAGCAGTTCTTC. This encodes CATSRDQINEQFF.